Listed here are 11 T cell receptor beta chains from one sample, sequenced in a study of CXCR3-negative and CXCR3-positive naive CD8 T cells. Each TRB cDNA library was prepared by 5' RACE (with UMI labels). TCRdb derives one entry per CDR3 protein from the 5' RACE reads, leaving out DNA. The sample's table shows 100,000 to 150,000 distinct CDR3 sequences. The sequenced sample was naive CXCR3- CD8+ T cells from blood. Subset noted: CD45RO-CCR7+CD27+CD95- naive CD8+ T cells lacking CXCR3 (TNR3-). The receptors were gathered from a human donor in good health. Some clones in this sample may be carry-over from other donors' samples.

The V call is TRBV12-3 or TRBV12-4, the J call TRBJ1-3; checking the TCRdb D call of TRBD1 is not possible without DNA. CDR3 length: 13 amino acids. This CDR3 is CASSPGTGVHIYF.

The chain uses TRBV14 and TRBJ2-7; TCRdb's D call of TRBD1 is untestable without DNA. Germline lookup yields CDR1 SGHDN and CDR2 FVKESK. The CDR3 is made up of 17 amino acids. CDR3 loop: CASSQGGWDTNSYEQYF.

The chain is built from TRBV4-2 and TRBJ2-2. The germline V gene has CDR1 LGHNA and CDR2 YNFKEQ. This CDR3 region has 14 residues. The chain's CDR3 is CASSQVDYTGELFF.

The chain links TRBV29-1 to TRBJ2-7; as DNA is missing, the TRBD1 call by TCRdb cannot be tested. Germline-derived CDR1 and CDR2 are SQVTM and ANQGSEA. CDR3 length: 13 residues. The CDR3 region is CSVVGGERDEQYF.

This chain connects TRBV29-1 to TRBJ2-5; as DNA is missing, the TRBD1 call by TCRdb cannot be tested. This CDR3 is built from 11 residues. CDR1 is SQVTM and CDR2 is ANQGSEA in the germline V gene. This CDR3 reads CSVDREETQYF.

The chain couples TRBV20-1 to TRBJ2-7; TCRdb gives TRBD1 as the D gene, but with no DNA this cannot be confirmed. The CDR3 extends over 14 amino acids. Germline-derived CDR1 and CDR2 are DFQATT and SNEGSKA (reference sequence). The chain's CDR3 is CSARDGDRDYEQYF.

The CDR3 reads CASSFFGPGPYEQYF. The rearrangement joins TRBV14 to TRBJ2-7. The CDR3 spans 15 residues. The germline CDR1 and CDR2 sequences are SGHDN and FVKESK.

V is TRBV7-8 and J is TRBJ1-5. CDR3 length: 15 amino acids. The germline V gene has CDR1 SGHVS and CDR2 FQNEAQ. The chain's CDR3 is CASSLPYESNQPQHF.

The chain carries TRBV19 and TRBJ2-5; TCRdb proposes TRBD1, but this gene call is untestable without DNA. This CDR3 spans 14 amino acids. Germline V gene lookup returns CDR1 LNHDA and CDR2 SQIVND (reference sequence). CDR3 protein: CASTPGKGTETQYF.

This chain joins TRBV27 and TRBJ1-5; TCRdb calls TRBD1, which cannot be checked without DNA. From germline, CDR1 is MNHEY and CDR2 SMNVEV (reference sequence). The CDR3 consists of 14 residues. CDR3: CASSLGGRDQPQHF.

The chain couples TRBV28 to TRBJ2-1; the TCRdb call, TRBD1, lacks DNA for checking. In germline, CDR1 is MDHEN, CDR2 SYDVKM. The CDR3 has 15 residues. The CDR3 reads CASSPTPRNYNEQFF. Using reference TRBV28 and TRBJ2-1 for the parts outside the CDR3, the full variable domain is DVKVTQSSRYLVKRTGEKVFLECVQDMDHENMFWYRQDPGLGLRLIYFSYDVKMKEKGDIPEGYSVSREKKERFSLILESASTNQTSMYLCASSPTPRNYNEQFFGPGTRLTVL.